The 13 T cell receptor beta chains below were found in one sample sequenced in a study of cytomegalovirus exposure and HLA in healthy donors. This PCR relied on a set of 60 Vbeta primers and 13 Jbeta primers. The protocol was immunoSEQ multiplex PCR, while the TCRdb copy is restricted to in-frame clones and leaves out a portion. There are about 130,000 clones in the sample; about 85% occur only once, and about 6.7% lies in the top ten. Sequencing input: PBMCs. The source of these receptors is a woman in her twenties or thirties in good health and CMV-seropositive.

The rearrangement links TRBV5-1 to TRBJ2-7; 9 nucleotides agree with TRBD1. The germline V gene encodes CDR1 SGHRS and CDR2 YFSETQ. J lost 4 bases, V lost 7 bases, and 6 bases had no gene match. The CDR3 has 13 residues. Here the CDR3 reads CASAPGQGYEQYF. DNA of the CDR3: TGCGCCAGCGCTCCGGGACAGGGTTACGAGCAGTACTTC.

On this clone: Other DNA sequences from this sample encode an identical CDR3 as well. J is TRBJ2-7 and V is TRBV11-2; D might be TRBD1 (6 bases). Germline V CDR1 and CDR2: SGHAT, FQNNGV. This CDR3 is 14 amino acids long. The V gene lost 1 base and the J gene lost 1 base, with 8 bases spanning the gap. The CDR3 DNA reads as TGTGCCAGCAGCTTAGGTACAGGGTCCTACGAGCAGTACTTC. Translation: CASSLGTGSYEQYF.

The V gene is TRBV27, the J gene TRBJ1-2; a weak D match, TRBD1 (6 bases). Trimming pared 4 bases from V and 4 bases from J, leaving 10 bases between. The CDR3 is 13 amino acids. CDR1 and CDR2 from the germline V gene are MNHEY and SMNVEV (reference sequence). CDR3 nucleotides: TGTGCCAGCAGTTCGACAGGAGCCTATGGCTACACCTTC. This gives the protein CASSSTGAYGYTF.

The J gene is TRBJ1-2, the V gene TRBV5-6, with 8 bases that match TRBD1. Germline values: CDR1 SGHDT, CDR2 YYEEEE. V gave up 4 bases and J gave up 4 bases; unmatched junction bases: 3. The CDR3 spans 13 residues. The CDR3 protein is CASSPGGGYGYTF. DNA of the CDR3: TGTGCCAGCAGCCCAGGGGGCGGCTATGGCTACACCTTC.

Here the CDR3 DNA reads TGTGCCAGCTCACTGAACCGGGACAGGCTCCTTTACGAGCAGTACTTC. Its translation: CASSLNRDRLLYEQYF. The J gene is TRBJ2-5, the V gene TRBV18; 8 nucleotides match TRBD1. The J call may be mistaken, given a closer DNA end match to TRBJ2-7. This CDR3 has 16 amino acids. Germline V gene data show CDR1 as KGHSH and CDR2 as LQKENI.

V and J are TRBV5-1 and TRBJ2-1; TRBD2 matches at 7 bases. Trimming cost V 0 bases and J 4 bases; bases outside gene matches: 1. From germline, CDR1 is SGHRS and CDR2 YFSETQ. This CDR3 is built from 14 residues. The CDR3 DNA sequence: TGCGCCAGCAGCTTGGCGCGGGGGTACAATGAGCAGTTCTTC. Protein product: CASSLARGYNEQFF. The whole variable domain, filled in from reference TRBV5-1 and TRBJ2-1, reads KAGVTQTPRYLIKTRGQQVTLSCSPISGHRSVSWYQQTPGQGLQFLFEYFSETQRNKGNFPGRFSGRQFSNSRSEMNVSTLELGDSALYLCASSLARGYNEQFFGPGTRLTVL.

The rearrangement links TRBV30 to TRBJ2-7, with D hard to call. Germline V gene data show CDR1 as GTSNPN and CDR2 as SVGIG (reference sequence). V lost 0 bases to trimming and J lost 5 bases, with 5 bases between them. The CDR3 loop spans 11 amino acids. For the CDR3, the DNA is TGTGCCTGGAGTGTACTAAACGAGCAGTACTTC. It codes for CAWSVLNEQYF.

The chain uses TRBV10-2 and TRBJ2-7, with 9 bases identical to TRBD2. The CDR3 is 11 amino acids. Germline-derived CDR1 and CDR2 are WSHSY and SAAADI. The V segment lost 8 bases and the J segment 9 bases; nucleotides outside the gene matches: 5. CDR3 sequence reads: CASLAGLAQYF. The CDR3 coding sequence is TGCGCCAGCCTAGCGGGGCTTGCGCAGTACTTC.

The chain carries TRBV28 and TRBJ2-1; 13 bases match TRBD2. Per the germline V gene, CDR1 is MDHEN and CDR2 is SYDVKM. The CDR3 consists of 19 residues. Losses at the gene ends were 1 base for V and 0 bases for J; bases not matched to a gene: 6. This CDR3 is CASSLSPGLAGSSYNEQFF. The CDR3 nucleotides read TGTGCCAGCAGTTTATCTCCGGGACTAGCGGGGAGCTCCTACAATGAGCAGTTCTTC.

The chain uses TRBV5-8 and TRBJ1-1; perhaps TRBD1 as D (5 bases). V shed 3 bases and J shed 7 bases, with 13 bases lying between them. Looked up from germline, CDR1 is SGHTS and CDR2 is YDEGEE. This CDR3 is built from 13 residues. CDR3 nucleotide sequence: TGTGCCAGCAGCTGGGGGGGAGGCAGTGAAGCTTTCTTT. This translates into CASSWGGGSEAFF.

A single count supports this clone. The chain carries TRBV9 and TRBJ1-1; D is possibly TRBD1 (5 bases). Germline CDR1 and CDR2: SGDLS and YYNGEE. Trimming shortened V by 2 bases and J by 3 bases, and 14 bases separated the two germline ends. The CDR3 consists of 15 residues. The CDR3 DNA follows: TGTGCCAGCAGCGTGGGAGGGGCCGACGACACTGAAGCTTTCTTT. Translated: CASSVGGADDTEAFF.

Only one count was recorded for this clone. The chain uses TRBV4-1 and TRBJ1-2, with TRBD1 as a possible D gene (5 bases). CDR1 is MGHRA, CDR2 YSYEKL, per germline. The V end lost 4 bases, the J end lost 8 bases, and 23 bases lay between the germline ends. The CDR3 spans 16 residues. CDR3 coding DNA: TGCGCCAGCAGCCCCGCCCCCCAGGGCGGGGGTGGGGGCTACACCTTC. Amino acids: CASSPAPQGGGGGYTF.

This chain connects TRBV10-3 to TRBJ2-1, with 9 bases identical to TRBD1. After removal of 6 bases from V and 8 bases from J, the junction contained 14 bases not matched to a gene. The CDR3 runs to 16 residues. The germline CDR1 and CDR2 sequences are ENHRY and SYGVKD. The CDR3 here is CAISGQDRGVVDEQFF. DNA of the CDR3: TGTGCCATCAGCGGCCAGGACAGGGGAGTAGTGGATGAGCAGTTCTTC.